The 15 T cell receptor beta chains listed next were all sequenced from one sample in a study of CD4+ T cells in melanoma. Clones were sequenced by immunoSEQ multiplex PCR, and TCRdb holds only the in-frame ones, with some missing. The data contain approximately 6,700 clones, around 65% of them singletons. Sequencing was performed on cells from a culture (not recorded whether cultured in vitro). The origin of the receptors is a human donor with melanoma.

A few counts support this clone. The V call is TRBV30, the J call TRBJ2-7; maybe TRBD2 (6 bases). The V gene's germline CDR1 is GTSNPN and CDR2 SVGIG (reference sequence). Between the trimmed V and J ends, which lost 4 bases and 5 bases, there was a span of 12 bases. The CDR3 has 12 residues. The CDR3 region has the DNA TGTGCCTGGATAGATGGGGGGAACGAGCAGTACTTC. It translates to CAWIDGGNEQYF.

The chain links TRBV19 to TRBJ1-1, with 7 bases matching TRBD1. Unmatched junction bases numbered 8, after V lost 2 bases and J lost 5 bases. Germline V gene sequence: CDR1 LNHDA, CDR2 SQIVND (reference sequence). The CDR3 runs to 15 residues. The CDR3 loop reads CASSISRDRNTEAFF. The CDR3 nucleotides read TGTGCCAGTAGTATATCTCGGGACAGAAATACTGAAGCTTTCTTT.

This chain links TRBV27 with TRBJ1-2; 8 bases are a match to TRBD1. V lost 3 bases and J lost 8; bases outside the gene matches: 5. CDR1 and CDR2 (germline): MNHEY, SMNVEV (reference sequence). The CDR3 has 13 residues. DNA for the CDR3: TGTGCCAGCAGTTTCGGGACAGGAACGGGCTACACCTTC. Protein sequence: CASSFGTGTGYTF.

V gene TRBV7-2 combines with J gene TRBJ2-2, with D maybe TRBD2 (7 bases). V lost 5 bases to trimming and J lost 6 bases, with 19 bases between them. The CDR3 length is 16 residues. Germline assignment: CDR1 SGHTA and CDR2 FQGNSA. CDR3 nucleotides: TGTGCCAGCAGCCTCCCCCGGGGGGCAGGAGCCGGGGAGCTGTTTTTT. Its translation: CASSLPRGAGAGELFF.

The chain uses TRBV9 and TRBJ2-5; D possibly uses TRBD1 or TRBD2 (6 bases each). Trimming took 2 bases from V and 0 from J, leaving 11 bases between them. CDR1 is SGDLS, CDR2 YYNGEE, per germline. The CDR3 spans 15 residues. The CDR3 sequence is CASSVEGGYQETQYF. In nucleotides, the CDR3 is TGTGCCAGCAGCGTGGAGGGGGGTTACCAAGAGACCCAGTACTTC.

This clone showed up just once. The V and J genes are TRBV23-1 and TRBJ2-7; possible D gene TRBD2, 5 bases. TRBV23-1 is reported as an ORF; its role is uncertain. The CDR3 sequence is 14 residues long. Trimming left V 3 bases short and J 2 bases short, with 11 bases between. The CDR3 DNA follows: TGCGCCAGCAGTCAGGTGGACTCCACCTACGAGCAGTACTTC. As protein: CASSQVDSTYEQYF.

The chain is built from TRBV2 and TRBJ1-4; the D is unclear. Per the germline V gene, CDR1 is SNHLY and CDR2 is FYNNEI. Trimming cost V 6 bases and J 5 bases, with 16 bases left between them. This CDR3 region has 15 residues. This CDR3 reads CASRKQPHPNEKLFF. The CDR3 bases are TGTGCCAGCAGGAAACAGCCCCATCCAAATGAAAAACTGTTTTTT.

This chain uses TRBV5-6 with TRBJ1-2; D gene unclear. Germline CDR1 reads SGHDT; CDR2 reads YYEEEE. The CDR3 is 13 residues long. Trimming removed 0 bases from V and 2 bases from J, with 5 bases in between. The CDR3 sequence: CASSLEENYGYTF. The CDR3 DNA reads as TGTGCCAGCAGCTTGGAGGAGAACTATGGCTACACCTTC.

This chain's CDR3 is CASSQGIERSNQPQHF. CDR3 sequence (DNA): TGCGCCAGCAGCCAAGGGATCGAAAGGAGCAATCAGCCCCAGCATTTT. The chain joins TRBV4-1 to TRBJ1-5; D is ambiguous. This CDR3 has 16 amino acids. Germline CDR1 is MGHRA and CDR2 is YSYEKL. Between the trimmed V and J ends, which lost 1 base and 1 base, there was a span of 11 bases.

The V gene is TRBV4-3, the J gene TRBJ2-2; tentatively, D is TRBD1 (6 bases). Germline loops: CDR1 LGHNA, CDR2 YSLEER. This CDR3 is built from 17 residues. Trimming stripped 0 bases from V and 7 bases from J, with 18 bases between. Written as DNA, the CDR3 is TGCGCCAGCAGCCAAGACCTAACGGCAGGGGTTCACGGGGAGCTGTTTTTT. Amino acids: CASSQDLTAGVHGELFF.

The gene calls are TRBV28 and TRBJ2-3, with TRBD2 matching over 8 bases. The CDR3 runs to 14 residues. Germline CDR1 and CDR2: MDHEN and SYDVKM. V lost 7 bases and J lost 3; bases outside the gene matches: 6. CDR3 sequence (DNA): TGTGCCAGCACCTCGGGGGGGGGTACAGATACGCAGTATTTT. Its translation is CASTSGGGTDTQYF.

By frequency in the sample, this clone is medium-sized. This chain connects TRBV9 to TRBJ2-2; 8 bases map to TRBD1. The CDR3 is 16 amino acids. V gave up 0 bases and J gave up 3 bases; unmatched junction bases: 4. Germline V gene lookup returns CDR1 SGDLS and CDR2 YYNGEE. In DNA, the CDR3 is TGTGCCAGCAGCGTAGCAGGGGGCGTAGACACCGGGGAGCTGTTTTTT. Protein sequence: CASSVAGGVDTGELFF.

This rearrangement joins TRBV11-2 to TRBJ2-7; 11 bases are a match to TRBD2. From germline, CDR1 is SGHAT and CDR2 FQNNGV. Unmatched junction bases numbered 6, after V lost 7 bases and J lost 4 bases. The CDR3 is made up of 14 amino acids. The CDR3 nucleotides are TGTGCCAGCATACATAGCGGGGGGGCGTACGAGCAGTACTTC. Protein sequence: CASIHSGGAYEQYF.

This clone has just a few counts. The rearrangement links TRBV2 to TRBJ2-7, with D perhaps given as TRBD1 or TRBD2 (7 bases each). The CDR3 runs 13 residues. Germline V CDR1 and CDR2: SNHLY, FYNNEI. V gave up 8 bases and J gave up 7 bases, with 18 bases separating them. CDR3 region: CASGGDRPLEQYF. Here the CDR3 DNA reads TGTGCCAGCGGGGGGGACAGACCCTTAGAGCAGTACTTC.

The rearrangement links TRBV29-1 to TRBJ2-5; 8 bases are shared with TRBD1. This CDR3 has 12 residues. The V segment lost 7 bases and the J segment 5 bases; nucleotides outside the gene matches: 6. Germline V gene sequence: CDR1 SQVTM, CDR2 ANQGSEA. Here the CDR3 reads CSADRGGETQYF. The CDR3 nucleotides are TGCAGCGCTGACAGGGGAGGTGAGACCCAGTACTTC.